This T cell receptor beta chain was captured by sequencing in a study of Ad26.COV2.S vaccination and SARS-CoV-2 variants (dated by TCRdb to about 2021). General notes on the study: Donors in the vaccine arm were drawn from COV1001, a multicentre, randomized, double-blind, placebo-controlled phase I-IIa trial testing Ad26.COV2.S in healthy adults. Ad26.COV2.S was administered intramuscularly at a dose of 5x10^10 or 1x10^11 viral particles, either as one shot or as two shots given 56 days apart. Sequencing of the TCRbeta repertoire served to evaluate the specificity and breadth of SARS-CoV-2-reactive T cell receptors following Ad26.COV2.S vaccination. The TCR-sequenced set comprised approximately 32 samples: 19 Ad26.COV2.S vaccine recipients, 5 placebo recipients and 8 SARS-CoV-2 convalescent individuals. Participants in the trial were split at random into five groups of five each, receiving low-dose or high-dose Ad26.COV2.S once or twice, or else placebo on both occasions. Throughout the experiments and outcome assessment, investigators stayed blinded to trial group allocation. Paper-wide results and their limitations: Higher spike-specific TCR breadth was observed in Ad26.COV2.S recipients than in placebo recipients (P = 0.0014). The authors noted that the TCR breadth and depth analyses may have underestimated total T cell responses. After vaccination, substantial breadth of spike-specific CD8+ and CD4+ T cell responses was reported. The study was not powered to compare responses between vaccine doses or regimens. Vaccine and placebo recipients had comparable non-spike TCR breadth, which fits with the vaccine containing only spike.

TCRbeta CDR3 regions were sequenced with the immunoSEQ Assay. After extraction, genomic DNA underwent amplification by bias-controlled multiplex PCR, followed by high-throughput sequencing. Under the source paper's analysis protocol: Collapsing and filtering of sequences were performed to quantify the absolute abundance of each unique TCRbeta CDR3 region. T cell fraction was estimated by normalization of TCRbeta template counts to usable DNA, with usable DNA being measured through amplification of reference genes present in all nucleated cells. Repertoire TCRs were annotated as SARS-CoV-2-specific when V gene, CDR3 amino acid sequence and J gene were exactly matched to a known reactive TCR set. The reference SARS-CoV-2 TCR set came from MIRA and was filtered for enrichment in COVID-19-positive ImmuneCODE repertoires, removing public or cross-reactive TCRs. Drawing on the MIRA antigens, annotated TCRs were analysed further at the level of specific ORF or position within ORF. Depth was the summed frequency of annotated unique rearrangements, while breadth was defined as annotated unique rearrangements over total unique productive rearrangements. TCR breadth was compared between groups using two-sided Wilcoxon rank-sum tests. Not all clones reach the TCRdb copy of this immuneACCESS table, which keeps in-frame sequences only. Checked studies attribute under half of the gap to unresolved V genes and leave the rest unexplained. V, J and clone size are those of that table, while D and trimming were read from the DNA. Here the sample has over 400,000 clones; 92% occur a single time. Approximately 1.6% of the sample is held by the ten biggest clonotypes.

The sample's treatment or condition, from its label and the paper: roughly 18 received Ad26.COV2.S at low or high dose, single or two shots; 5 received placebo; per-sample allocation not given. Repertoires of vaccine and placebo recipients were sequenced from samples collected on day 63 after the first injection. Cohort 1b enrolled roughly 25 adults aged 18-55 years at a single site in Boston, USA, between 29 July and 7 August 2020. Ad26.COV2.S consisted of a replication-incompetent adenovirus type 26 vector by which a prefusion-stabilized SARS-CoV-2 spike protein from the original Wuhan strain was expressed. This clone was seen just once. Its specific antigen is unknown. Base quality data are lacking; no much larger clone is found one base away. This sequence was found in a person between 18 and 65 years old who received the Ad26.COV2.S COVID-19 vaccine or a placebo. The sequencing used peripheral blood, collected in a trial of Ad26.COV2.S vaccine versus placebo.

The DNA sequence is TGTGCCAGTAGTATTTCCAGGGGAGGCACTGAAGCTTTCTTT. Translated, this is CASSISRGGTEAFF. Here the chain combines TRBV19 and TRBJ1-1, with TRBD1 as a weak D call on 6 bases. In the germline V gene (reference sequence), CDR1 corresponds to LNHDA and CDR2 to SQIVND. The CDR3 holds 14 amino acids from the cysteine to the phenylalanine. The CDR3 DNA has 42 bases and is translated from base 1. The germline ends are 12 bases apart after V is trimmed by 3 bases and J by 4 bases.